The source of this TCR beta chain is a study of T-cell reconstitution after alpha-beta-depleted transplantation in children. Study-wide results and caveats: Expanded graft clones, several hundred of them, were reportedly the source of alpha-beta T cells about two months after transplant. Newly produced T cells mostly provided counts and TCRbeta diversity after one year, as hyperexpanded clones declined. At day 60, the high TCRbeta diversity found in some patients originated from recipient T cells and thymic progenitors that had survived.

Unique molecular identifiers were incorporated during preparation of the TCRbeta library. TCRdb re-analysed the PCR reads in MiXCR, keeping a single row per CDR3 protein. Counted here are hundreds of thousands of distinct CDR3 sequences, around 15% occurring once; the ten biggest clones make up roughly 4.8%. Trimming at V came to 0 bases and at J to 4 bases, leaving 13 bases not matched to a gene. Germline loops: CDR1 DFQATT, CDR2 SNEGSKA (reference sequence). This CDR3 region has 17 residues. This clonotype has at least ten counts. The antigen remains unidentified. The material sequenced was PBMCs, mostly from graft donor cells, taken 360 days after TCRalphabeta/CD19-depleted stem cell transplant. V usage is TRBV20-1 and J usage is TRBJ2-3; 7 nucleotides agree with TRBD2. The clonotype was recovered from a male patient younger than 18 who had a stem cell transplant for acute lymphoblastic leukemia, so the T cells may come from the graft donor. CDR3 in DNA: TGCAGTGCTAGAGAGGCGCGGGAGTCCCTTTGGGCAGATACGCAGTATTTT. Protein sequence: CSAREARESLWADTQYF.